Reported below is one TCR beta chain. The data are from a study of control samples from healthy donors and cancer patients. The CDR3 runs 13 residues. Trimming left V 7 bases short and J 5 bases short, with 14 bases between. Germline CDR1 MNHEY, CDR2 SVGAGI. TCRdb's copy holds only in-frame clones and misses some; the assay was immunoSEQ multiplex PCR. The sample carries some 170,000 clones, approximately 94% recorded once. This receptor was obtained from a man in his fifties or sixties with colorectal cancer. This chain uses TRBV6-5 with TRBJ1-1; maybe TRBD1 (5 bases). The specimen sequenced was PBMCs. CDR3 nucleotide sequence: TGTGCCAGCACCGGAGGACAAAGGACTGAAGCTTTCTTT. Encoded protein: CASTGGQRTEAFF.